This T cell receptor (beta chain) came from a study of graft-versus-host responses after intestinal transplantation. Whole-study context: All recipients were given anti-thymocyte globulin induction, and tacrolimus and steroids were then administered for roughly three years.

General study points: Graft-versus-host to host-versus-graft clonal ratios in allografts were high in patients with graft-donor T cell macrochimerism. Recipient bone marrow held GvH clones, some seen earlier in ileum or blood. Early HvG declines after transplant were associated with peak circulating GvH clone levels.

Only in-frame clones appear in the TCRdb table, and some are missing; sequencing was by immunoSEQ multiplex PCR. The sample lists approximately 33,000 clones, about 79% occurring once. Germline V CDR1 and CDR2: MGHRA, YSYEKL. This CDR3 spans 15 amino acids. Between the trimmed V and J ends, which lost 0 bases and 4 bases, there was a span of 13 bases. About this clone itself: Its antigen is as yet unknown.

The chain is built from TRBV4-1 and TRBJ2-7; D perhaps matches TRBD2 (5 bases). The sequences come from unstimulated CD8+ T cells sorted from spleen or lymph node cells, collected before intestinal transplant. The source of this sequence is a human donor who received an intestinal transplant. The CDR3 DNA follows: TGCGCCAGCAGCCAAGATGACGCGGGCGGGTACGAGCAGTACTTC. As protein: CASSQDDAGGYEQYF.